This T cell receptor (beta chain) was sequenced in a study of blood T cells in healthy people across ages. Study outcomes and limitations: When set beside aged donors, long-lived donors presented more naive CD4+ cells and higher diversity.

The CDR3 length is 14 residues. Germline loops: CDR1 LGHDT, CDR2 YNNKEL (reference sequence). V was pared by 4 bases and J by 0 bases, with 9 bases between. The use of a sample-barcoded 5' primer and a J-beta primer mix characterized a second PCR of roughly 6 to 11 cycles. TCRdb re-analysed the 5' RACE reads in MiXCR, keeping a single row per CDR3 protein. The sample contains approximately 780,000 distinct CDR3 sequences, around a quarter of which appear only once. This clonotype has a handful of counts. Its specificity is unknown. Another study also made use of these data, one on T cells of mothers and their children. That report notes: Mother-child pairs who were related displayed a slightly higher overlap than unrelated pairs, a difference that was non-significant. At a sensitivity of around 91 clones per million clonotypes, no persistent microchimeric T cell clones appeared.

This rearrangement joins TRBV3-1 to TRBJ1-2, with D tentatively TRBD1 (6 bases). Sequencing was done on a sample of blood. The sequence came from a boy between 10 and 17 years old in good health. As DNA, the CDR3 is TGTGCCAGCAGCCCAGGGGTGGCTAACTATGGCTACACCTTC. Its protein is CASSPGVANYGYTF.